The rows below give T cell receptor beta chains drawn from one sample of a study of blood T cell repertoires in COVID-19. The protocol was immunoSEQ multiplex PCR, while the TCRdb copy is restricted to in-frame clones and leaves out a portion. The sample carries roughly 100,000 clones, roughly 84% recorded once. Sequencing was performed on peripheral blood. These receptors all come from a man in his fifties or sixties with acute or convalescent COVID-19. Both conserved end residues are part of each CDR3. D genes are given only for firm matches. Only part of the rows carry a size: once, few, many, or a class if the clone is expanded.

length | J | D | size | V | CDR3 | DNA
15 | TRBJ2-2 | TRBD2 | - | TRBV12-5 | CASGGTSGRTGELFF | TGTGCTAGTGGTGGGACTAGCGGGAGGACCGGGGAGCTGTTTTTT
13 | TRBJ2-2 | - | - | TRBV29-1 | CSVRLTWAGELFF | TGCAGCGTCAGACTGACCTGGGCCGGGGAGCTGTTTTTT
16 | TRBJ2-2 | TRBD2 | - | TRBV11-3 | CASSWASGTNTGELFF | TGTGCCAGCAGCTGGGCTAGCGGGACAAACACCGGGGAGCTGTTTTTT
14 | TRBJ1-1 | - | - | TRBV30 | CAWSKGGENTEAFF | TGTGCCTGGAGTAAGGGAGGGGAGAACACTGAAGCTTTCTTT
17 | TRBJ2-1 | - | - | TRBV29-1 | CSVVGRLLESGYNEQFF | TGCAGCGTTGTTGGTCGGTTGTTAGAAAGCGGCTACAATGAGCAGTTCTTC
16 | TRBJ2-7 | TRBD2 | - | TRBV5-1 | CASSAGTSASPPPQYF | TGCGCCAGCAGCGCCGGGACTAGCGCGAGCCCCCCGCCGCAGTACTTC
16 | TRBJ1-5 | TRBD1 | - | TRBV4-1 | CASSQGYNRGIQPQHF | TGCGCCAGCAGCCAAGGTTATAACAGGGGTATTCAGCCCCAGCATTTT
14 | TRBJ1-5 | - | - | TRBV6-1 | CASSEAPLNQPQHF | TGTGCCAGCAGTGAAGCCCCCTTAAATCAGCCCCAGCATTTT
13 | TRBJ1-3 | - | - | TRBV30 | CAWTIPGGNTIYF | TGTGCCTGGACCATACCGGGGGGAAACACCATATATTTT
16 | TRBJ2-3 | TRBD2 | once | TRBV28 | CATSSPSGSSTDTQYF | TGTGCCACAAGTTCCCCTAGCGGAAGTAGCACAGATACGCAGTATTTT
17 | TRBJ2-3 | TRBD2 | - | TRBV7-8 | CASSPPGLAGSTDTQYF | TGTGCCAGCAGCCCTCCGGGACTAGCGGGTAGCACAGATACGCAGTATTTT
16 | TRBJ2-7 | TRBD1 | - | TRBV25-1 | CASSGAGQGTGYEQYF | TGTGCCAGCAGTGGCGCGGGACAGGGTACGGGCTACGAGCAGTACTTC
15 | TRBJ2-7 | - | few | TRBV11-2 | CASSAGRAVPYEQYF | TGTGCCAGCAGCGCGGGACGGGCCGTTCCCTACGAGCAGTACTTC
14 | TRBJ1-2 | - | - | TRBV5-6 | CASRLAANYGGYTF | TGTGCCAGCAGGTTGGCCGCCAACTATGGTGGCTACACCTTC
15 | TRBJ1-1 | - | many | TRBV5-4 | CASSSRGGGYTEAFF | TGTGCCAGCAGCTCGAGGGGGGGTGGGTACACTGAAGCTTTCTTT
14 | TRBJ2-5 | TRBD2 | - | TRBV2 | CASQGLAGSETQYF | TGTGCCAGCCAAGGACTAGCGGGATCGGAGACCCAGTACTTC
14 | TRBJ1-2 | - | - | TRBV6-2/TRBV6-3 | CASSYVPTTDGYTF | TGTGCCAGCAGTTACGTGCCAACAACAGATGGCTACACCTTC
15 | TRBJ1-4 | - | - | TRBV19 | CASSIGRRTNEKLFF | TGTGCCAGTAGTATAGGGCGGCGCACTAATGAAAAACTGTTTTTT
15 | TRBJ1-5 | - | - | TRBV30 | CAWSVNGGWRQPQHF | TGTGCCTGGAGTGTAAACGGGGGGTGGCGTCAGCCCCAGCATTTT
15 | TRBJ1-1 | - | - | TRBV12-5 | CASGVKTFSNTEAFF | TGTGCTAGTGGTGTTAAGACTTTTTCGAACACTGAAGCTTTCTTT
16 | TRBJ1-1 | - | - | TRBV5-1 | CASSLNPMGLNTEAFF | TGCGCCAGCAGCTTGAACCCGATGGGACTCAACACTGAAGCTTTCTTT
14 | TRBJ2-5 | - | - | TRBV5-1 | CASSFGAGSETQYF | TGCGCCAGCAGCTTTGGGGCGGGATCGGAGACCCAGTACTTC
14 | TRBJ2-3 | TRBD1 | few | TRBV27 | CASTIGQATDTQYF | TGTGCCAGCACCATTGGACAGGCCACAGATACGCAGTATTTT
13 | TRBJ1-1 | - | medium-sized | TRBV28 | CASRTLGYTEAFF | TGTGCCAGTCGGACTCTCGGGTACACTGAAGCTTTCTTT
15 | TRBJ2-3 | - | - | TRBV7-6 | CASSPRGRSTDTQYF | TGTGCCAGCAGCCCCAGGGGACGGAGCACAGATACGCAGTATTTT
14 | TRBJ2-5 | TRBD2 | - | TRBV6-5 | CASSPSGRQETQYF | TGTGCCAGCAGTCCTAGCGGGAGACAAGAGACCCAGTACTTC
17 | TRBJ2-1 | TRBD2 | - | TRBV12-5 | CASGSPSGTGSYNEQFF | TGTGCTAGTGGTTCCCCAAGCGGGACGGGCTCCTACAATGAGCAGTTCTTC